The rows below give T cell receptor beta chains drawn from one sample of a study of T cells expressing NK-cell markers. No DNA is given; TCRdb re-called the 5' RACE reads and lists each CDR3 protein once. Its table records about 300,000 distinct CDR3 sequences. Sequenced input: blood T cells: a sorted CD56 or NKG2C T cell subset, CD4+ or CD8+ T cells, or bulk PBMC T cells (not recorded which). The receptors come from a woman aged 18-70 years in good health. CDR3s include the opening cysteine and the closing phenylalanine or tryptophan. The order of the fields is J gene, V gene, CDR3 protein.

>TRBJ2-1|TRBV5-1
CASKGSGGESYNEQFF
>TRBJ2-3|TRBV12-3/TRBV12-4
CASSLRGHTDTQYF
>TRBJ1-6|TRBV28
CASSRGGTGNNSPLHF
>TRBJ2-3|TRBV6-4
CASSDSGTSGSTDTQYF
>TRBJ1-6|TRBV5-4
CASSLGGSRDNSPLHF
>TRBJ1-4|TRBV11-2
CASSLAPGPKREKLFF
>TRBJ1-5|TRBV5-1
CASSFGGRNQPQHF
>TRBJ1-2|TRBV25-1
CASSEFGQGARGYTF
>TRBJ1-1|TRBV20-1
CSAPRDTEAFF
>TRBJ2-5|TRBV12-3/TRBV12-4
CASSRDVETQYF
>TRBJ2-2|TRBV5-6
CASSLGQVATGELFF
>TRBJ1-5|TRBV9
CASGGGRNQPQHF
>TRBJ2-1|TRBV5-1
CASSYSGSYNEQFF
>TRBJ2-7|TRBV4-2
CASSHLTPGQGQEQYF
>TRBJ1-2|TRBV12-3/TRBV12-4
CASSLQHGYGYTF
>TRBJ2-3|TRBV20-1
CSARVPGGSDTQYF
>TRBJ2-1|TRBV20-1
CSASSAAQDSYNEQFF
>TRBJ1-6|TRBV12-3/TRBV12-4
CASSLLAAPARSPLHF
>TRBJ1-1|TRBV7-2
CASIPGALNTEAFF
>TRBJ1-4|TRBV12-3/TRBV12-4
CASSPGGRHSEKLFF
>TRBJ2-1|TRBV4-3
CASSQEVGLAAYYNEQFF
>TRBJ2-1|TRBV20-1
CSALPGTGSWDEQFF
>TRBJ1-1|TRBV19
CASRTGRGNTEAFF
>TRBJ1-3|TRBV7-2
CASSSSTYGNTIYF
>TRBJ2-1|TRBV20-1
CSARGRVDEQFF
>TRBJ2-5|TRBV7-9
CASSPLWRIETQYF
>TRBJ2-3|TRBV7-3
CASSLRGPPPDTQYF
>TRBJ1-1|TRBV12-3/TRBV12-4
CASSPSGTEAFF